This TCR beta chain was captured in a study of CD8 T cells in Susac syndrome. For the study at large: Sequencing included Susac syndrome patients, more than five of them with active disease and roughly eight in remission. Broader study findings: Susac-specific public clones found in total CD8+ repertoires numbered 15 to 20, and those in CD8+ TEMRA repertoires numbered roughly 5. Among people with Susac, CD8+ clonal expansion was greatest in TEMRA cells and active patients.

Turning to this clonotype: What it recognizes is unknown.

Reverse transcription of about 0.5 to 1 ug RNA used random hexamers. Amplification of the TCR beta CDR3 was carried out by immunoSEQ multiplex PCR, which spanned a total of 54 Vbeta and 13 Jbeta segments. TCRdb re-derived calls from the immunoSEQ multiplex PCR reads in MiXCR, one entry per CDR3 protein. The sample holds tens of thousands of distinct CDR3 sequences, approximately 94% seen once. The length of the CDR3 is 15 residues. Germline V CDR1 and CDR2: GTSNPN, SVGIG (reference sequence). Between the trimmed V and J ends, which lost 2 bases and 8 bases, there was a span of 21 bases. The receptor was derived from a human donor with Susac syndrome. The chain joins TRBV30 to TRBJ1-1; possibly TRBD1 for D (5 bases). The sequenced material came from CD8+ T cells from PBMCs. The CDR3 here is CAWSTNTRGGYEAFF. CDR3 nucleotide sequence: TGTGCCTGGAGTACAAACACCCGCGGGGGGTACGAAGCTTTCTTT.